This TCR beta chain was identified in a study of CD8 T cells in ankylosing spondylitis. This CDR3 contains 13 residues. Unmatched junction bases numbered 1, after V lost 2 bases and J lost 6 bases. CDR1 SGHVS and CDR2 FNYEAQ come from the germline V gene. From the 5' RACE reads, TCRdb called clonotypes with MiXCR, one entry per CDR3 protein. The profile covers around 230,000 distinct CDR3 sequences, with around 8% appearing a single time and 4% to 5% taken by the ten largest. The rearrangement joins TRBV7-6 to TRBJ2-4, with 7 bases identical to TRBD1. The source of this sequence is a female donor with ankylosing spondylitis or in good health (not recorded which). The sequenced sample consisted of blood, either unsorted or a sorted T cell fraction (not recorded which). The CDR3: CASSLRQGNIQYF. CDR3 DNA: TGTGCCAGCAGCTTAAGACAGGGAAACATTCAGTACTTC.